The rows below give T cell receptor beta chains drawn from one sample of a study of T cells in Graves' hyperthyroidism and ophthalmopathy. TCRdb passed the multiplex PCR reads through MiXCR, listing each CDR3 protein once. The sample consists of about 700,000 distinct CDR3 sequences, 13% to 15% of them appearing once. Sequenced sample: blood. These receptors all come from a woman under 30 with Graves' hyperthyroidism. Both conserved end residues are part of each CDR3. D genes are given only for firm matches. Only some rows state a clone size, as once, few, many or a class for expanded clones.

v_call	clone_size	d_call	j_call	cdr3_aa	cdr3_nt
TRBV7-8	few	.	TRBJ2-5	CASSPRTPVGQYF	TGTGCCAGCAGCCCGCGGACTCCTGTGGGCCAGTACTTC
TRBV7-8	few	.	TRBJ2-7	CASSLSRTVTYEQYF	TGTGCCAGCAGCTTAAGCCGGACAGTTACCTACGAGCAGTACTTC
TRBV3-1	few	TRBD2	TRBJ2-7	CASSAPTSGSVEQYF	TGTGCCAGCAGCGCGCCGACTAGCGGCTCTGTGGAGCAGTACTTC
TRBV11-3	many	.	TRBJ2-3	CASSFDRTPSTDTQYF	TGTGCCAGCAGCTTCGACCGGACACCTTCCACAGATACGCAGTATTTT
TRBV10-3	.	.	TRBJ2-7	CASRGSTTYEQYF	TGTGCCTCCAGGGGCTCCACCACCTACGAGCAGTACTTC
TRBV5-1	.	.	TRBJ1-1	CASSLASGTDEAFF	TGCGCCAGCAGCTTGGCTTCAGGGACTGATGAAGCTTTCTTT
TRBV25-1	.	.	TRBJ2-5	CATRHVGAQYF	TGTGCCACCAGACACGTGGGGGCCCAGTACTTC
TRBV30	few	TRBD2	TRBJ2-5	CAWSQLAGETQYF	TGTGCCTGGAGTCAACTAGCGGGAGAGACCCAGTACTTC
TRBV28	many	TRBD1	TRBJ2-7	CASSPDRGGTYEQYF	TGTGCCAGCAGTCCCGACAGGGGAGGCACCTACGAGCAGTACTTC
TRBV20-1	few	.	TRBJ1-5	CSAAGTHTNQPQHF	TGCAGTGCCGCGGGGACACATACAAATCAGCCCCAGCATTTT
TRBV24-1	many	.	TRBJ2-3	CATSGVDLTDTQYF	TGTGCCACCAGTGGGGTGGATTTGACAGATACGCAGTATTTT
TRBV12-3/TRBV12-4	.	.	TRBJ2-7	CASSPSEVYEQYF	TGTGCCAGCAGCCCAAGCGAGGTCTACGAGCAGTACTTC
TRBV2	.	TRBD2	TRBJ2-4	CASSVGGGNIQYF	TGTGCCAGCAGCGTCGGGGGAGGGAACATTCAGTACTTC
TRBV7-9	.	TRBD1	TRBJ1-4	CASSLEGASNEKLFF	TGTGCCAGCAGCTTAGAGGGGGCTTCTAATGAAAAACTGTTTTTT
TRBV12-3/TRBV12-4	many	.	TRBJ1-3	CASSITGRGNTIYF	TGTGCCAGCAGTATAACAGGGCGCGGAAACACCATATATTTT
TRBV28	many	TRBD2	TRBJ2-7	CASSPPPQTSGRAYEQYF	TGTGCCAGCAGCCCACCCCCCCAAACTAGCGGGAGGGCTTACGAGCAGTACTTC